This TCR beta chain comes out of a study of T cells in localized non-small cell lung cancer. A note on this clone: Its specificity is unknown.

Germline assignment: CDR1 SQVTM and CDR2 ANQGSEA. This CDR3 has 12 residues. V was cut by 5 bases and J by 4 bases, with 11 bases left in between. General study results and limits: Elevated blood T cell density was associated with longer overall survival. Heterogeneity stays possible, as sequencing covered only one tumor region. Measurement of T cell clonality placed uninvolved adjacent lung highest, above the level in tumor. Across samples, adjacent lung featured a median around 57 of the top 100 tumor clones.

TCRdb's table, derived via immunoSEQ multiplex PCR, lists solely in-frame clones and lacks some. The table lists 13,000 to 15,000 clones, roughly nine tenths of them singletons. The chain employs TRBV29-1 and TRBJ2-5; D not resolved. Sequenced here: peripheral blood mononuclear cells, sampled before any cancer treatment. This clonotype was obtained from a man aged 35-69 years with stage III lung adenocarcinoma. CDR3 protein: CSVILSGETQYF. In DNA form, the CDR3 reads TGCAGCGTTATCCTCTCCGGAGAGACCCAGTACTTC. Together with reference TRBV29-1 and TRBJ2-5, the CDR3 gives the full variable domain: SAVISQKPSRDICQRGTSLTIQCQVDSQVTMMFWYRQQPGQSLTLIATANQGSEATYESGFVIDKFPISRPNLTFSTLTVSNMSPEDSSIYLCSVILSGETQYFGPGTRLLVL.